This T cell receptor (beta chain) is drawn from a study of blood T cell repertoires in COVID-19. Authors' data handling: For nucleated cells, counts were estimated from reference gene primer amplification. TCRdb's table, derived via immunoSEQ multiplex PCR, lists solely in-frame clones and lacks some. Clonal size and the V and J genes are those of that table, whereas D and trimming came from the DNA. The sample shows nearly 95,000 clones, about 80% of them seen only once. CDR3 length: 14 amino acids. In germline, CDR1 is SEHNR, CDR2 FQNEAQ (reference sequence). V was trimmed by 1 base and J by 7 bases, leaving 13 bases between them.

This clonotype was sampled from a human donor in a cohort sampled during active COVID-19. This sequence joins TRBV7-9 and TRBJ2-5, with D maybe TRBD2 (6 bases). The specimen sequenced was peripheral blood. CDR3 in DNA: TGTGCCAGCAGCTTAGGGGACCCGGGAGCGACCCAGTACTTC. Translation gives CASSLGDPGATQYF.